Following are 24 T cell receptor beta chains from one sample sequenced in a study of blood T cell repertoires in COVID-19. Libraries were prepared by immunoSEQ multiplex PCR; TCRdb keeps only in-frame clonotypes and omits some of them. Among 100,000 to 150,000 clones, 80% to 95% were seen once, and the ten largest hold around 2.1%. Source material: peripheral blood. These receptor sequences come from a man in his forties or fifties with COVID-19, enrolled during active disease.

The V and J genes are TRBV30 and TRBJ1-1, with 9 bases aligning to TRBD1. This CDR3 region has 13 residues. Germline V gene lookup returns CDR1 GTSNPN and CDR2 SVGIG (reference sequence). The V segment lost 2 bases and the J segment 3 bases; nucleotides outside the gene matches: 1. The CDR3 reads CAWSTGGYTEAFF. The CDR3 nucleotides read TGTGCCTGGAGTACAGGGGGCTACACTGAAGCTTTCTTT.

The rearrangement joins TRBV7-6 to TRBJ2-2, with 16 nucleotides matching TRBD2. Trimming removed 5 bases from V and 5 bases from J; junction bases left unmatched: 5. CDR1 and CDR2 (germline): SGHVS, FNYEAQ. This CDR3 comprises 17 residues. CDR3 sequence: CASSPGTSGRGTGELFF. CDR3 nucleotides: TGTGCCAGCAGCCCAGGGACTAGCGGGAGGGGGACCGGGGAGCTGTTTTTT.

This clone was found once. CDR3 coding DNA: TGTGCCAGCAGCTCGGTCCCCCTAGCGGGAGACACCGGGGAGCTGTTTTTT. Translation: CASSSVPLAGDTGELFF. The chain combines TRBV7-6 with TRBJ2-2; TRBD2 aligns across 10 bases. The CDR3 has 17 residues. The V segment lost 4 bases and the J segment 3 bases; nucleotides outside the gene matches: 8. Germline V gives CDR1 SGHVS, CDR2 FNYEAQ.

The chain is built from TRBV29-1 and TRBJ2-3; the match to TRBD1 covers 10 bases. V gave up 7 bases and J gave up 2 bases; unmatched junction bases: 6. The CDR3 covers 14 residues. Germline V CDR1 and CDR2: SQVTM, ANQGSEA. The CDR3 reads CSGSGTGDTDTQYF. CDR3 coding DNA: TGCAGCGGCTCTGGGACAGGGGACACAGATACGCAGTATTTT.

A few counts support this clone. The genes are TRBV5-1 and TRBJ1-5; D is possibly TRBD1 (5 bases). Germline-derived CDR1 and CDR2 are SGHRS and YFSETQ. The length of the CDR3 is 13 residues. V was cut by 0 bases and J by 9 bases, with 10 bases left in between. CDR3 DNA sequence: TGCGCCAGCAGCTTGGCAGGGTCCGGGCCCCAGCATTTT. Its protein is CASSLAGSGPQHF.

The V gene is TRBV7-2, the J gene TRBJ2-3; possible D gene TRBD1, 6 bases. V lost 8 bases and J 6 bases, leaving 15 bases between the germline ends. The CDR3 covers 13 residues. Per germline, CDR1 SGHTA and CDR2 FQGNSA. CDR3 nucleotides: TGTGCCAGCGAACAGGGCGGTCGTGATACGCAGTATTTT. The encoded protein is CASEQGGRDTQYF. The whole variable domain, filled in from reference TRBV7-2 and TRBJ2-3, reads GAGVSQSPSNKVTEKGKDVELRCDPISGHTALYWYRQSLGQGLEFLIYFQGNSAPDKSGLPSDRFSAERTGGSVSTLTIQRTQQEDSAVYLCASEQGGRDTQYFGPGTRLTVL.

V usage is TRBV10-2 and J usage is TRBJ2-1, with 11 bases matching TRBD2. The CDR3 loop spans 15 amino acids. CDR1 is WSHSY, CDR2 SAAADI, per germline. The ends lost 8 bases at V and 0 bases at J; junction bases unmatched: 3. The CDR3 region is CASSGLADSYNEQFF. Written as DNA, the CDR3 is TGCGCCAGCTCGGGACTAGCGGACTCCTACAATGAGCAGTTCTTC.

The genes are TRBV7-9 and TRBJ1-2; 11 positions agree with TRBD1. With 4 bases clipped from V and 2 bases from J, the junction kept 3 bases outside the gene matches. Germline CDR1 and CDR2: SEHNR and FQNEAQ (reference sequence). The CDR3 contains 15 residues. The CDR3 spells CASSSWTGGNYGYTF. DNA of the CDR3: TGTGCCAGCAGCTCCTGGACAGGGGGCAACTATGGCTACACCTTC.

The J gene is TRBJ1-5, the V gene TRBV30; 7 bases align to TRBD1. V shed 1 base and J 7 bases; nucleotides not matched to a gene: 7. There are 14 residues in the CDR3. CDR1 GTSNPN and CDR2 SVGIG come from the germline V gene (reference sequence). CDR3 bases: TGTGCCTGGAGTGGAAAGGGGGCAGGGCAGCCCCAGCATTTT. This sequence encodes CAWSGKGAGQPQHF. The whole variable domain, remainder taken from reference TRBV30 and TRBJ1-5, is SQTIHQWPATLVQPVGSPLSLECTVEGTSNPNLYWYRQAAGRGLQLLFYSVGIGQISSEVPQNLSASRPQDRQFILSSKKLLLSDSGFYLCAWSGKGAGQPQHFGDGTRLSIL.

The chain links TRBV5-6 to TRBJ2-7, with 11 nucleotides matching TRBD1. The germline CDR1 and CDR2 sequences are SGHDT and YYEEEE. This CDR3 spans 15 amino acids. V gave up 4 bases and J gave up 2 bases; unmatched junction bases: 5. As DNA, the CDR3 is TGTGCCAGCAGCCCGGAGGGACAGGGGGCCTACGAGCAGTACTTC. Its protein product is CASSPEGQGAYEQYF.

The chain combines TRBV6-5 with TRBJ2-7; no clear D. This CDR3 is built from 14 residues. CDR1 is MNHEY, CDR2 SVGAGI, per germline. V lost 7 bases and J lost 0, with 13 bases in between. The CDR3 sequence: CASTPDWSSYEQYV. DNA for the CDR3: TGTGCCAGCACCCCAGACTGGAGCTCCTACGAGCAGTACGTC.

V usage is TRBV30 and J usage is TRBJ2-2; D is possibly TRBD2 (5 bases). The CDR3 extends over 16 amino acids. Trimming left V 2 bases short and J 0 bases short, with 13 bases between. Per germline, CDR1 GTSNPN and CDR2 SVGIG (reference sequence). As DNA, the CDR3 is TGTGCCTGGAGTAGGCGGGTTTTGGCGAACACCGGGGAGCTGTTTTTT. Its translation: CAWSRRVLANTGELFF.

The chain carries TRBV27 and TRBJ2-7, with 8 nucleotides matching TRBD2. With V trimmed by 6 bases and J by 4 bases, 5 bases remained unmatched. The V gene's germline CDR1 is MNHEY and CDR2 SMNVEV (reference sequence). The CDR3 loop spans 13 amino acids. CDR3 protein: CASRGSGSYEQYV. The CDR3 DNA follows: TGTGCCAGCAGGGGAAGCGGGAGTTACGAGCAGTACGTC.

V is TRBV25-1 and J is TRBJ2-1; D is ambiguous. This CDR3 is 10 amino acids long. Germline V gene data show CDR1 as MGHDK and CDR2 as SYGVNS. V gave up 3 bases and J gave up 10 bases, with 4 bases separating them. Here the CDR3 reads CASSDREQFF. CDR3 in DNA: TGTGCCAGCAGTGATCGGGAGCAGTTCTTC.

In its sample, this clone was seen a few times. The genes are TRBV28 and TRBJ1-2; D is possibly TRBD1 (5 bases). Germline-derived CDR1 and CDR2 are MDHEN and SYDVKM. CDR3 size: 18 residues. Deletions cut 5 bases from V and 1 base from J, with 23 bases between. CDR3 sequence reads: CASSPFTTTGTFNYGYTF. CDR3 sequence (DNA): TGTGCCAGCAGTCCGTTCACCACTACAGGAACCTTTAACTATGGCTACACCTTC.

The CDR3, as DNA: TGTGCCAGCAGCCAGAACTCAGGGGGCAATGAAAAACTGTTTTTT. Protein: CASSQNSGGNEKLFF. The V call is TRBV3-1 (or the pseudogene TRBV3-2), the J call TRBJ1-4; 8 bases are shared with TRBD1. The germline V gene has CDR1 LGHDT and CDR2 YNNKEL (reference sequence). The CDR3 consists of 15 residues. V lost 3 bases to trimming and J lost 5 bases; unmatched junction nucleotides: 5.

The chain employs TRBV27 and TRBJ2-3; 9 bases are shared with TRBD2. Germline trimming cut 6 bases from V and 4 bases from J; bases unmatched to any gene: 20. This CDR3 has 19 residues. Germline loops: CDR1 MNHEY, CDR2 SMNVEV (reference sequence). CDR3 coding DNA: TGTGCCAGCAGCCACGGGGTGCGGGAGGGTGGAGACCGCCCAGATACGCAGTATTTT. It specifies CASSHGVREGGDRPDTQYF.

The V gene is TRBV18, the J gene TRBJ2-7, with TRBD2 matching over 10 bases. CDR3 size: 16 residues. Trimming removed 5 bases from V and 3 bases from J; junction bases left unmatched: 10. In germline, CDR1 is KGHSH, CDR2 LQKENI. CDR3 region: CASSFAPSGSNYEQYF. DNA of the CDR3: TGTGCCAGCTCATTCGCTCCTAGCGGGAGCAACTACGAGCAGTACTTC.

The gene calls are TRBV5-1 and TRBJ2-7; no clear D gene. CDR1 is SGHRS, CDR2 YFSETQ, per germline. V lost 4 bases and J 0 bases, leaving 23 bases between the germline ends. This CDR3 has 18 amino acids. The CDR3 sequence: CASSEALVTDFSSYEQYF. In nucleotides, the CDR3 is TGCGCCAGCAGCGAGGCATTAGTAACCGACTTTAGCTCCTACGAGCAGTACTTC.

J is TRBJ2-1 and V is TRBV5-8, with 9 nucleotides matching TRBD2. Per the germline V gene, CDR1 is SGHTS and CDR2 is YDEGEE. Trimming cost V 0 bases and J 9 bases; bases outside gene matches: 7. The CDR3 loop spans 15 amino acids. CDR3 amino acids: CASSLGLSGSTEQFF. The CDR3 coding sequence is TGTGCCAGCAGCTTGGGTCTTAGCGGGAGTACTGAGCAGTTCTTC.

The J gene is TRBJ1-1, the V gene TRBV3-1 (or the pseudogene TRBV3-2); 8 nucleotides line up with TRBD1. Germline V gives CDR1 LGHDT, CDR2 YNNKEL (reference sequence). The CDR3 runs to 14 residues. The junction had 2 bases not matched to a gene; V was cut back by 5 bases and J by 0 bases. As DNA, the CDR3 is TGTGCCAGCAGCAGGACAGGGATGAACACTGAAGCTTTCTTT. It yields the protein CASSRTGMNTEAFF.

The chain links TRBV5-6 to TRBJ1-6, with D possibly TRBD1 on 5 matching bases. V was pared by 6 bases and J by 10 bases, with 14 bases between. CDR1 and CDR2 (germline): SGHDT, YYEEEE. The CDR3 totals 13 residues. In DNA form, the CDR3 reads TGTGCCAGCACAGCAGGGCTGTACTCACCCCTCCACTTT. This translates into CASTAGLYSPLHF.

The V gene is TRBV30, the J gene TRBJ2-2, with TRBD1 identical over 10 bases. With 5 bases clipped from V and 0 bases from J, the junction kept 0 bases outside the gene matches. The CDR3 length is 14 residues. Germline-derived CDR1 and CDR2 are GTSNPN and SVGIG (reference sequence). The CDR3 nucleotides read TGTGCCTGGGGACAGGGGGCGAACACCGGGGAGCTGTTTTTT. Protein: CAWGQGANTGELFF.

The CDR3 protein is CASKRSSNQPQHF. In DNA form, the CDR3 reads TGTGCCAGCAAGCGTAGTAGCAATCAGCCCCAGCATTTT. J is TRBJ1-5 and V is TRBV6-5; D unclear. V lost 7 bases, J lost 0 bases, and 7 bases lay in between. The CDR3 is 13 amino acids. CDR1 is MNHEY and CDR2 is SVGAGI in the germline V gene.